This T cell receptor (beta chain) came from a study of cytomegalovirus exposure and HLA in healthy donors. PCR used 60 Vbeta primers and 13 Jbeta primers. The table came from immunoSEQ multiplex PCR; TCRdb's copy has only in-frame clones and leaves some out. The table has roughly 140,000 clones, about 82% seen once. This receptor was identified in a male donor in good health and CMV-seronegative. The sequenced sample consisted of PBMCs.

The CDR3 is CASSLPTGPRNGYTF. The CDR3 DNA follows: TGTGCCAGCAGCTTACCGACAGGCCCCCGAAATGGCTACACCTTC. The chain couples TRBV7-9 to TRBJ1-2; tentative D call: TRBD1 (6 bases). This CDR3 has 15 amino acids. Germline V lookup: CDR1 SEHNR, CDR2 FQNEAQ (reference sequence). Trimming took 2 bases from V and 6 from J, leaving 16 bases between them.